This T cell receptor beta chain was documented in a study of T cells in Graves' hyperthyroidism and ophthalmopathy. Findings and limits, study-wide: Peripheral blood also featured most of the thyroid clonotypes expanded above 0.001.

V lost 10 bases to trimming and J lost 9 bases, with 10 bases between them. Germline-derived CDR1 and CDR2 are MNHEY and SMNVEV (reference sequence). The CDR3 spans 11 residues. This clonotype was observed many times. Its cognate antigen is unknown. Diagnosis rested on symptoms, serum thyroxine and TRAb, thyroid ultrasound, and orbital computed tomography. RNA transcripts gave rise to amplified TCR beta CDR3 regions. The HTBI primer set served for first-round RT-PCR of the TCR CDR3. Using its own MiXCR run on the multiplex PCR reads, TCRdb lists one record per CDR3 protein. The sample includes about 360,000 distinct CDR3 sequences, around 14% of them seen just once.

The chain links TRBV27 to TRBJ1-6, with unresolved D. The origin of this receptor is a woman aged 18-30 years with Graves' hyperthyroidism. The sample comprised blood. The CDR3 bases are TGTGCCATCGGGAAAGGTTCACCCCTCCACTTT. Translation: CAIGKGSPLHF.